This T cell receptor (beta chain) was retrieved from a study of CD8 T cells in Susac syndrome. An amount of RNA that ranged from roughly 0.5 to 1 ug was reverse transcribed with random hexamers. TCRdb recomputed calls from the immunoSEQ multiplex PCR reads with MiXCR, one row per CDR3 protein. In the table there are around 300,000 distinct CDR3 sequences, 92% of which are singletons. This CDR3 is 13 amino acids long. Germline lookup yields CDR1 SGHTA and CDR2 FQGNSA. The V end lost 7 bases, the J end lost 4 bases, and 13 bases lay between the germline ends. The sequence was obtained from a human donor with multiple sclerosis. The genes are TRBV7-2 and TRBJ1-2; D ambiguous. Sequences were obtained from CD4+ T cells from PBMCs. The CDR3 sequence: CASTPSRSYGYTF. CDR3 coding DNA: TGTGCCAGCACCCCATCGAGAAGCTATGGCTACACCTTC.